These 3 T cell receptor beta chains share one sample of origin, sequenced in a study of blood T cells in healthy people across ages (dated by TCRdb to about 2015). Receptor amplification or capture employed 5' RACE. The sequencer was an Illumina HiSeq 2500. A second PCR of about 6 to 11 cycles was performed with a sample-barcoded 5' primer and a J-beta primer mix. Clones were called with MiXCR by TCRdb after fastp trimmed the public reads at Q25, and only in-frame beta chains were retained. Each CDR3 protein appears once, grouped with its most common genes and DNA. For this sample the table gives around 1.5 million distinct CDR3 sequences, of which about 35% were detected only once. 11% of the sample comes from the top ten. The specimen was blood. The receptors come from a woman aged 25 to 39 in good health.

This clonotype appeared a few times. The genes are TRBV9 and TRBJ2-1; TRBD2 aligns across 13 bases. J was trimmed by 8 bases and V by 4 bases; bases with no gene match: 3. The germline V gene encodes CDR1 SGDLS and CDR2 YYNGEE. This CDR3 region has 14 residues. The CDR3 region is CASSIGLAGDEQFF. The CDR3 bases are TGTGCCAGCAGCATCGGACTAGCGGGAGATGAGCAGTTCTTC.

The chain employs TRBV20-1 and TRBJ2-7; 9 bases fit TRBD2. This CDR3 has 14 amino acids. From germline, CDR1 is DFQATT and CDR2 SNEGSKA (reference sequence). V dropped 6 bases and J dropped 3; count of bases not matched to a gene: 9. The CDR3 reads CSASKAGGDYEQYF. In DNA, the CDR3 is TGCAGTGCCAGTAAAGCGGGAGGCGACTACGAGCAGTACTTC.

The chain is built from TRBV3-1 and TRBJ2-7, with TRBD1 matching over 9 bases. CDR3 size: 14 residues. Germline lookup yields CDR1 LGHDT and CDR2 YNNKEL (reference sequence). The V segment lost 1 base and the J segment 6 bases; nucleotides outside the gene matches: 4. The CDR3 spells CASSQVGQGSEQYF. For the CDR3, the DNA is TGTGCCAGCAGCCAAGTGGGACAGGGTTCCGAGCAGTACTTC.